The 32 T cell receptor beta chains presented below share a single source sample, sequenced in a study of response to subunit inactivated influenza vaccine (dated by TCRdb to 2017 to 2018). The library was generated by RT-PCR. The instrument given in TCRdb is Illumina HiSeq 2500. In TCRdb, the public reads were trimmed at Q25 with fastp and aligned with MiXCR, with productive beta chains retained. Under each unique CDR3 protein, matching rows form one entry showing the most common genes and DNA. For this sample the table gives approximately 500,000 distinct CDR3 sequences, of which about an eighth were detected only once. Under 15% of the sample is in the top ten clones. The time point label corresponds to: more than 35 days after influenza vaccine administration. The sample here was PBMCs from blood, taken roughly 45 days after vaccination. Receptors were obtained from a man in his fifties who received an inactivated influenza vaccine. Donor details come from another sample of the same person, matched by shared clones.

This clonotype was observed at least ten times. The rearrangement links TRBV5-1 to TRBJ2-7; D possibly uses TRBD1 or TRBD2 (5 bases each). Trimming shortened V by 4 bases and J by 6 bases, and 20 bases separated the two germline ends. CDR3 length: 15 amino acids. Germline-derived CDR1 and CDR2 are SGHRS and YFSETQ. The CDR3 DNA reads TGCGCCAGCAGCGAGGGCACTCAACGGGGCCGCGAGCAGTACTTC. It specifies CASSEGTQRGREQYF.

This clonotype was seen a handful of times. The chain carries TRBV7-2 and TRBJ2-1, with a weak D call TRBD2 (6 bases). The V end was cut by 4 bases, the J end by 8 bases, with 15 bases between. This CDR3 is built from 14 residues. From germline, CDR1 is SGHTA and CDR2 FQGNSA. The CDR3 sequence is CASSSPTSNHEQFF. CDR3 bases: TGTGCCAGCAGCTCTCCTACTAGCAACCATGAGCAGTTCTTC.

This clonotype was detected many times. The genes are TRBV20-1 and TRBJ2-5; D may be TRBD1 (6 bases). The V end was cut by 6 bases, the J end by 4 bases, with 18 bases between. The germline CDR1 and CDR2 sequences are DFQATT and SNEGSKA (reference sequence). The CDR3 has 14 amino acids. The CDR3 spells CSAPGHRGGETQYF. In DNA form, the CDR3 reads TGCAGTGCGCCGGGACACCGAGGGGGAGAGACCCAGTACTTC.

This clonotype was counted a few times. This chain connects TRBV12-3 or TRBV12-4 to TRBJ1-1; 9 bases are shared with TRBD1. The CDR3 runs to 13 residues. V dropped 6 bases and J dropped 8; count of bases not matched to a gene: 7. Here the CDR3 DNA reads TGTGCCAGCAGACCGGGACAGGGCATAGAAGCTTTCTTT. As protein: CASRPGQGIEAFF.

This clonotype showed up just a few times. The rearrangement joins TRBV6-2 or TRBV6-3 to TRBJ2-1; D call uncertain. Germline assignment: CDR1 MNHEY and CDR2 SVGEGT. This CDR3 spans 16 amino acids. Trimming cost V 2 bases and J 3 bases, with 14 bases left between them. The DNA of the CDR3 is TGTGCCAGCAGTTACCGGATGGCGGATAACTACAATGAGCAGTTCTTC. Translation gives CASSYRMADNYNEQFF.

The J gene is TRBJ1-2, the V gene TRBV25-1; TRBD1 matches at 7 bases. Unmatched junction bases numbered 6, after V lost 4 bases and J lost 4 bases. Germline V gives CDR1 MGHDK, CDR2 SYGVNS. There are 14 residues in the CDR3. The CDR3 here is CASSAPTGLYGYTF. CDR3 in DNA: TGTGCCAGCAGTGCTCCGACAGGGCTCTATGGCTACACCTTC.

This sequence joins TRBV20-1 and TRBJ2-1; 7 bases align to TRBD2. This CDR3 is built from 15 residues. Germline CDR1 reads DFQATT; CDR2 reads SNEGSKA (reference sequence). V shed 5 bases, J shed 8 bases, and the junction held 15 bases outside the gene matches. The CDR3 is CSASDREIGRDEQFF. The CDR3 region has the DNA TGCAGTGCTTCTGACCGGGAGATTGGGAGGGATGAGCAGTTCTTC.

This clonotype was detected a few times. The V gene is TRBV10-2, the J gene TRBJ2-3; weak D call: TRBD1 (6 bases). The CDR3 extends over 14 amino acids. Germline V gene sequence: CDR1 WSHSY, CDR2 SAAADI. V was shortened by 6 bases and J by 0 bases, with 10 bases between the two germline ends. CDR3 sequence: CASRRQASTDTQYF. DNA for the CDR3: TGCGCCAGCAGAAGACAGGCTAGCACAGATACGCAGTATTTT.

This clonotype turned up a few times. As DNA, the CDR3 is TGTGCCACCCGGCCGGGCCAACAAGAGACCCAGTACTTC. Protein product: CATRPGQQETQYF. This sequence joins TRBV10-3 and TRBJ2-5, with D hard to call. V was trimmed by 10 bases and J by 2 bases, leaving 14 bases between them. The CDR3 totals 13 residues. Germline V gene lookup returns CDR1 ENHRY and CDR2 SYGVKD.

CDR3 sequence reads: CSARSGTSGGASSTDTQYF. Here the CDR3 DNA reads TGCAGTGCCAGATCCGGGACTAGCGGGGGGGCTTCCAGCACAGATACGCAGTATTTT. The J gene is TRBJ2-3, the V gene TRBV20-1, with TRBD2 identical over 16 bases. The V gene end was trimmed by 6 bases and the J gene end by 0 bases; junction bases not matched to a gene: 12. Germline CDR1 is DFQATT and CDR2 is SNEGSKA (reference sequence). This CDR3 has 19 amino acids.

The chain has TRBV5-1 and TRBJ2-3; 11 nucleotides line up with TRBD1. The CDR3 contains 18 residues. Germline trimming cut 4 bases from V and 2 bases from J; bases unmatched to any gene: 12. Germline loops: CDR1 SGHRS, CDR2 YFSETQ. CDR3 sequence (DNA): TGCGCCAGCAGCAGGACAGGGGGCTCATCCGGTTACACAGATACGCAGTATTTT. Amino acid sequence: CASSRTGGSSGYTDTQYF.

The V call is TRBV6-1, the J call TRBJ1-1; D perhaps matches TRBD1 (6 bases). This CDR3 contains 13 residues. V lost 4 bases, J lost 4 bases, and 10 bases lay in between. Germline values: CDR1 MNHNS, CDR2 SASEGT. CDR3 residues: CASSATGSTEAFF. The CDR3 nucleotides are TGTGCCAGCAGTGCAACAGGGTCCACTGAAGCTTTCTTT.

This clonotype was counted between two and nine times. The genes are TRBV12-3 or TRBV12-4 and TRBJ2-1; a weak D match, TRBD2 (6 bases). The CDR3 totals 16 residues. V was trimmed by 7 bases and J by 6 bases, leaving 22 bases between them. The chain's CDR3 is CASTTARGGRFNEQFF. The CDR3 DNA reads TGTGCCAGCACCACTGCGCGGGGTGGCCGATTCAATGAGCAGTTCTTC.

This clonotype was seen a few times. This chain joins TRBV7-9 and TRBJ1-2; D ambiguous. The CDR3 contains 12 residues. Per germline, CDR1 SEHNR and CDR2 FQNEAQ (reference sequence). Deletions cut 3 bases from V and 6 bases from J, with 8 bases between. The CDR3 coding sequence is TGTGCCAGCAGCTTTGCAGCGGATGGCTACACCTTC. Translation: CASSFAADGYTF.

A few counts support this clonotype. This sequence joins TRBV28 and TRBJ2-3, with 12 positions matching TRBD1. This CDR3 spans 14 amino acids. CDR1 MDHEN and CDR2 SYDVKM come from the germline V gene. The CDR3 sequence: CATTGTGGGDTQYF. CDR3 DNA sequence: TGTGCTACTACCGGGACAGGGGGCGGAGATACGCAGTATTTT.

This chain uses TRBV12-3 or TRBV12-4 with TRBJ2-7; 12 bases agree with TRBD1. The CDR3 covers 15 residues. J was trimmed by 6 bases and V by 5 bases; bases with no gene match: 8. CDR3 sequence reads: CASSTKGQGAGEQYF. For the CDR3, the DNA is TGTGCCAGCAGTACAAAGGGACAGGGGGCTGGCGAGCAGTACTTC.

This clonotype was counted only a few times. This rearrangement joins TRBV19 to TRBJ1-6, with 9 bases fitting TRBD1. CDR1 is LNHDA, CDR2 SQIVND, per germline (reference sequence). Trimming cost V 4 bases and J 5 bases; bases outside gene matches: 6. The CDR3 is 16 residues long. Written as DNA, the CDR3 is TGTGCCAGTAGTACCACAGGGGGCAGAAATAATTCACCCCTCCACTTT. Translation: CASSTTGGRNNSPLHF.

V gene TRBV20-1 combines with J gene TRBJ2-1; D uncertain. This CDR3 contains 13 residues. The germline gives CDR1 DFQATT, CDR2 SNEGSKA (reference sequence). V dropped 2 bases and J dropped 5 bases, with 10 bases sitting between them. DNA of the CDR3: TGCAGTGCTAGACGGCATCATGACAATGAGCAGTTCTTC. Its protein is CSARRHHDNEQFF.

In its sample, this clonotype was seen many times. V is TRBV10-3 and J is TRBJ2-5, with a weak D call TRBD1 (5 bases). Trimming removed 10 bases from V and 5 bases from J, with 17 bases in between. The CDR3 loop spans 13 amino acids. Germline CDR1 is ENHRY and CDR2 is SYGVKD. CDR3 in DNA: TGTGCCACCATATCAGGGTTGGGGGAGACCCAGTACTTC. It yields the protein CATISGLGETQYF.

The chain recombines TRBV20-1 with TRBJ2-1, with a possible D match to TRBD2 (6 bases). The V and J ends lost 4 bases and 4 bases respectively, with 20 bases between them. The CDR3 length is 16 residues. Germline assignment: CDR1 DFQATT and CDR2 SNEGSKA (reference sequence). The CDR3 DNA reads TGCAGTGCTAACCCGGCGCGTAGCGGAGATTACAATGAGCAGTTCTTC. Protein: CSANPARSGDYNEQFF.

The chain links TRBV18 to TRBJ2-7, with D tentatively TRBD1 or TRBD2 (6 bases each). Germline V gene lookup returns CDR1 KGHSH and CDR2 LQKENI. The CDR3 is made up of 16 amino acids. The germline V and J ends were trimmed by 1 base and 0 bases, with 13 bases remaining between them. The CDR3 sequence is CASSPRGAGRSYEQYF. CDR3 coding DNA: TGTGCCAGCTCACCACGGGGGGCCGGACGCTCCTACGAGCAGTACTTC.

This clonotype was detected only a few times. The chain has TRBV5-1 and TRBJ2-5; 7 bases agree with TRBD1. Germline CDR1 reads SGHRS; CDR2 reads YFSETQ. This CDR3 comprises 14 residues. Trimming at V came to 3 bases and at J to 2 bases, leaving 4 bases not matched to a gene. CDR3 sequence: CASSSVTGQETQYF. The DNA of the CDR3 is TGCGCCAGCAGCTCGGTGACAGGGCAAGAGACCCAGTACTTC.

This clonotype has a handful of counts. The rearrangement links TRBV9 to TRBJ1-3; D remains unclear. The germline V gene encodes CDR1 SGDLS and CDR2 YYNGEE. CDR3 length: 13 residues. The V end was cut by 3 bases, the J end by 1 base, with 5 bases between. The CDR3 sequence is CASSAGSGNTIYF. The CDR3 DNA follows: TGTGCCAGCAGCGCCGGGTCTGGAAACACCATATATTTT. Drawing the rest from reference TRBV9 and TRBJ1-3, the complete variable domain is DSGVTQTPKHLITATGQRVTLRCSPRSGDLSVYWYQQSLDQGLQFLIQYYNGEERAKGNILERFSAQQFPDLHSELNLSSLELGDSALYFCASSAGSGNTIYFGEGSWLTVV.

This chain uses TRBV2 with TRBJ1-2; no reliable D call. The CDR3 has 13 amino acids. CDR1 is SNHLY, CDR2 FYNNEI, per germline. CDR3 bases: TGTGCAAGAGCGGCAACCCAAGACTATGGCTACACCTTC. As protein: CARAATQDYGYTF.

In this sample, this clonotype turned up a few times. The chain employs TRBV29-1 and TRBJ2-3, with D possibly TRBD2 on 6 matching bases. Germline CDR1 and CDR2: SQVTM and ANQGSEA. CDR3 length equals 14 residues. V was cut by 3 bases and J by 5 bases, with 15 bases left in between. The CDR3 here is CSVDPGVAKDTQYF. CDR3 DNA: TGCAGCGTTGATCCGGGGGTAGCGAAAGATACGCAGTATTTT.

In this sample, this clonotype turned up a few times. The chain uses TRBV18 and TRBJ2-6, with D uncertain. Germline CDR1 reads KGHSH; CDR2 reads LQKENI. Trimming shortened V by 4 bases and J by 0 bases, and 13 bases separated the two germline ends. This CDR3 contains 17 residues. The CDR3 here is CASSRVFEISGANVLTF. The CDR3 nucleotides are TGTGCCAGCTCACGTGTATTCGAGATCTCTGGGGCCAACGTCCTGACTTTC.

The chain has TRBV6-5 and TRBJ2-6, with 11 bases matching TRBD1. The CDR3 is 18 amino acids. Trimming at V came to 4 bases and at J to 4 bases, leaving 9 bases not matched to a gene. Germline values: CDR1 MNHEY, CDR2 SVGAGI. The CDR3 sequence is CASSFFGTGGAGANVLTF. The CDR3 bases are TGTGCCAGCAGTTTCTTCGGGACAGGGGGTGCCGGGGCCAACGTCCTGACTTTC.

V and J are TRBV7-9 and TRBJ1-6; no firm D call. The CDR3 runs 14 residues. The germline CDR1 and CDR2 sequences are SEHNR and FQNEAQ (reference sequence). The V and J ends lost 2 bases and 7 bases respectively, with 9 bases between them. As DNA, the CDR3 is TGTGCCAGCAGCTTAATGGGTAACAATTCACCCCTCCACTTT. Its protein is CASSLMGNNSPLHF.

In its sample, this clonotype was seen many times. V gene TRBV24-1 combines with J gene TRBJ2-1; 11 nucleotides match TRBD2. J lost 0 bases, V lost 9 bases, and 15 bases had no gene match. Germline CDR1 KGHDR, CDR2 SFDVKD. This CDR3 comprises 19 residues. The CDR3 DNA reads TGTGCCACCTCCCCCGGGACTAGCGGCATTCCGAGCTCCTACAATGAGCAGTTCTTC. Amino acid sequence: CATSPGTSGIPSSYNEQFF.

This clonotype has a handful of counts. The chain couples TRBV5-1 to TRBJ2-3, with unresolved D. Germline CDR1 and CDR2: SGHRS and YFSETQ. Between the trimmed V and J ends, which lost 6 bases and 1 base, there was a span of 12 bases. There are 14 residues in the CDR3. CDR3 in amino acids: CASTVGYGTDTQYF. The CDR3, as DNA: TGCGCCAGCACGGTGGGCTACGGCACAGATACGCAGTATTTT.

V gene TRBV5-1 combines with J gene TRBJ2-3, with 9 bases fitting TRBD1. V was clipped by 4 bases and J by 6 bases; unmatched bases: 9. Germline CDR1 is SGHRS and CDR2 is YFSETQ. The CDR3 has 15 residues. The CDR3: CASSLRDRDWDTQYF. In DNA form, the CDR3 reads TGCGCCAGCAGCCTCCGGGACAGGGATTGGGATACGCAGTATTTT.

In this sample, this clonotype turned up many times. The chain uses TRBV7-9 and TRBJ2-2; D is ambiguous. In germline, CDR1 is SEHNR, CDR2 FQNEAQ (reference sequence). V was pared by 2 bases and J by 6 bases, with 4 bases between. The CDR3 is 12 amino acids. In DNA, the CDR3 is TGTGCCAGCAGCTTACGAGCCGGGGAGCTGTTTTTT. This encodes CASSLRAGELFF.